This TCR beta chain derives from a study of cytomegalovirus exposure and HLA in healthy donors. In its sample, this clone was seen once. The donors belonged to the 120-subject validation cohort, separate from the approximately 700-subject first cohort. Trimming removed 4 bases at V and 0 bases at J, with 5 bases between. Germline-derived CDR1 and CDR2 are MGHDK and SYGVNS. The CDR3 has 13 residues. Measured with immunoSEQ multiplex PCR; TCRdb has only the in-frame clones, and not every one. Of 130,000 to 150,000 clones in the sample, about 91% are singletons; the top ten hold 4.5% to 5.5%. This receptor was obtained from a man between 18 and 29 years old in good health and CMV-seropositive. The specimen was PBMCs. This chain uses TRBV25-1 with TRBJ2-3; D unclear. The CDR3 loop is CASSAFSTDTQYF. Written as DNA, the CDR3 is TGTGCCAGCAGTGCTTTCAGCACAGATACGCAGTATTTT. The variable domain in full, with the rest retrieved from reference TRBV25-1 and TRBJ2-3, is EADIYQTPRYLVIGTGKKITLECSQTMGHDKMYWYQQDPGMELHLIHYSYGVNSTEKGDLSSESTVSRIRTEHFPLTLESARPSHTSQYLCASSAFSTDTQYFGPGTRLTVL.